The next 8 T cell receptor beta chains were all read from a single sample in a study of CD8 T cells in ankylosing spondylitis. One entry per CDR3 protein results from TCRdb running MiXCR on the 5' RACE reads. The sample shows about 160,000 distinct CDR3 sequences, roughly 18% of them seen only once. The sequenced sample was blood, either unsorted or a sorted T cell fraction (not recorded which). These receptors were obtained from a male donor with ankylosing spondylitis or in good health (not recorded which).

This clonotype was seen a handful of times. The rearrangement links TRBV5-1 to TRBJ2-1; 10 nucleotides align to TRBD2. V lost 0 bases, J lost 0 bases, and 3 bases stayed unmatched. Germline CDR1 and CDR2: SGHRS and YFSETQ. The CDR3 runs to 17 residues. The chain's CDR3 is CASSLEASGSSYNEQFF. The CDR3 DNA is TGCGCCAGCAGCTTGGAGGCTAGCGGGAGCTCCTACAATGAGCAGTTCTTC.

This clonotype was observed at least ten times. The chain joins TRBV28 to TRBJ2-2; a possible D gene is TRBD2 (6 bases). The CDR3 is made up of 12 amino acids. V was trimmed by 6 bases and J by 8 bases, leaving 10 bases between them. The germline CDR1 and CDR2 sequences are MDHEN and SYDVKM. In DNA, the CDR3 is TGTGCCAGCAGGGAGGGTGAAGGGGAGCTGTTTTTT. Amino acids: CASREGEGELFF.

The chain joins TRBV28 to TRBJ1-5, with no clear D. The CDR3 totals 13 residues. CDR1 MDHEN and CDR2 SYDVKM come from the germline V gene. Trimming removed 3 bases from V and 3 bases from J, with 6 bases in between. The CDR3 loop reads CASSFRHNQPQHF. CDR3 coding DNA: TGTGCCAGCAGTTTCCGACACAATCAGCCCCAGCATTTT.

This clonotype was detected many times. The V gene is TRBV15, the J gene TRBJ1-1; a possible D gene is TRBD1 (5 bases). The V gene's germline CDR1 is LNHNV and CDR2 YYDKDF (reference sequence). The CDR3 runs 16 residues. V shed 4 bases and J shed 3 bases, with 18 bases lying between them. The CDR3, as DNA: TGTGCCACCAGCAAGCTCCCTAACCCGGGGGACACTGAAGCTTTCTTT. Amino acids: CATSKLPNPGDTEAFF.

This clonotype was counted between two and nine times. The V gene is TRBV7-2, the J gene TRBJ2-2; 14 bases line up with TRBD2. V lost 4 bases, J lost 3 bases, and 7 bases stayed unmatched. Germline V gives CDR1 SGHTA, CDR2 FQGNSA. The CDR3 is made up of 18 amino acids. CDR3 in amino acids: CASSWGLAGARDTGELFF. The CDR3, as DNA: TGTGCCAGCAGCTGGGGACTAGCGGGAGCACGCGACACCGGGGAGCTGTTTTTT.

This clonotype was seen many times. This chain uses TRBV12-3 or TRBV12-4 with TRBJ1-1, with TRBD1 identical over 7 bases. The CDR3 has 14 residues. V was clipped by 7 bases and J by 10 bases; unmatched bases: 15. CDR3 region: CASISPERTGRAFF. The CDR3 region has the DNA TGTGCCAGCATTTCCCCCGAGCGGACAGGTCGAGCTTTCTTT.

This clonotype was observed at least ten times. The chain couples TRBV12-3 or TRBV12-4 to TRBJ2-1, with 9 bases lining up with TRBD1. CDR3 length equals 15 residues. With 7 bases clipped from V and 6 bases from J, the junction kept 10 bases outside the gene matches. CDR3 loop: CASTSGTGTLNEQFF. Written as DNA, the CDR3 is TGTGCCAGCACCTCCGGGACAGGGACCCTCAATGAGCAGTTCTTC.

This clonotype was seen ten or more times. V gene TRBV12-3 or TRBV12-4 combines with J gene TRBJ1-4; TRBD1 matches at 10 bases. The J segment lost 7 bases and the V segment lost 6 bases, leaving 5 bases of the junction unmatched. The CDR3 spans 14 residues. The DNA of the CDR3 is TGTGCCAGCAGGAAGACAGGGGGCGGTGAAAAACTGTTTTTT. Translated: CASRKTGGGEKLFF.